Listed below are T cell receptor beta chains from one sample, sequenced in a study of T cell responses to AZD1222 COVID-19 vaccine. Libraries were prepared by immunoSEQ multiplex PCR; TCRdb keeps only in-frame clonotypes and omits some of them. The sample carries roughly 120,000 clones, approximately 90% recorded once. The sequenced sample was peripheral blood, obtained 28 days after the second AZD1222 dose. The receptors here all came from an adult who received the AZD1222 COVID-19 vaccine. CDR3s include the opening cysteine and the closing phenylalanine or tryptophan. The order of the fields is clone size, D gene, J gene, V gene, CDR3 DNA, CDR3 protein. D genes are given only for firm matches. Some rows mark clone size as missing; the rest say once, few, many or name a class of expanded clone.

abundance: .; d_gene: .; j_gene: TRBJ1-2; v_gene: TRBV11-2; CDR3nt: TGTGCCAGCAGCTCTGGTGTGTATGGCTACACCTTC; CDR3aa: CASSSGVYGYTF
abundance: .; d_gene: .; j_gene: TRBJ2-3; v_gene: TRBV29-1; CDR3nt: TGCAGCGTTGGTTCTTACACAGATACGCAGTATTTT; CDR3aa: CSVGSYTDTQYF
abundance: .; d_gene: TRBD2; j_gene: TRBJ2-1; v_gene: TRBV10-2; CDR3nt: TGCGCCAGCAGTGAGTCTAGCGGGACTCCTTCGAATGAGCAGTTCTTC; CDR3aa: CASSESSGTPSNEQFF
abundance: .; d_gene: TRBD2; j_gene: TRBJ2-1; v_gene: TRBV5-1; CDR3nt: TGCGCCAGCACCCTCCTGCCGGGGGGGGACAATGAGCAGTTCTTC; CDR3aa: CASTLLPGGDNEQFF
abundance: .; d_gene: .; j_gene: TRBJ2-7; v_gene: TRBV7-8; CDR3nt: TGTGCCAGCAGCTTTGGGTCGATACCCTACGAGCAGTACTTC; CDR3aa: CASSFGSIPYEQYF
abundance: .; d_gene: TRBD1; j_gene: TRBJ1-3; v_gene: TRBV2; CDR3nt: TGTGCCAGCAGGGAGCAGGGGGCCTGGATAGGAAACACCATATATTTT; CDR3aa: CASREQGAWIGNTIYF
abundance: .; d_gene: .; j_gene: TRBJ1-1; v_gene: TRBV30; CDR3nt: TGTGCCTGGAGAGGGGAGGGGCTGAACACTGAAGCTTTCTTT; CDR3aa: CAWRGEGLNTEAFF
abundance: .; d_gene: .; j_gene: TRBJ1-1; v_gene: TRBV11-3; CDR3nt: TGTGCCAGCAGCTTAGAGGGAGGCTCGAACACTGAAGCTTTCTTT; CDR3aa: CASSLEGGSNTEAFF
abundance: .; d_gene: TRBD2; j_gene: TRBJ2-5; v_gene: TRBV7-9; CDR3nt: TGTGCCAGCAGCTCCAGCGGACTAGCGGGGCCCTTGGGGGAGACCCAGTACTTC; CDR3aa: CASSSSGLAGPLGETQYF
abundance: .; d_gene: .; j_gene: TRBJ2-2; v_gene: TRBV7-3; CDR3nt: TGTGCCAGCAGCTTAGGGCCATACACCGGGGAGCTGTTTTTT; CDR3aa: CASSLGPYTGELFF
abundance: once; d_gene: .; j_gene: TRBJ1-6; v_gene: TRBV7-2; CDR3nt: TGTGCCAGCAGCTTAGTCGGTTCCTCTAATTCACCCCTCCACTTT; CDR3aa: CASSLVGSSNSPLHF
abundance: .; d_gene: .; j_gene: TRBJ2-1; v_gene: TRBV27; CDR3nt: TGTGCCAGCAGTTTATCATCGGGGATCTCCTACAATGAGCAGTTCTTC; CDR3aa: CASSLSSGISYNEQFF
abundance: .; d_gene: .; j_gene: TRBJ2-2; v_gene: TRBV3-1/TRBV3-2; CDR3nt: TGTGCCAGCAGCCATGGGTTTGTAAGGCTGAGATCCGGGGAGCTGTTTTTT; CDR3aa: CASSHGFVRLRSGELFF
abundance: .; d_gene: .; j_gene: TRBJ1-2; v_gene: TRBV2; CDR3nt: TGTGCCAGCAGTGAAGCTCGGATGCGGCGTCTGATGGGCTACACCTTC; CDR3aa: CASSEARMRRLMGYTF
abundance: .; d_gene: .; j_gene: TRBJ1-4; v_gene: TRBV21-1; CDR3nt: TGTGCCAGCAGTCCTAATATCGGACAGGACTTCCTTGCAACTAATGAAAAACTGTTTTTT; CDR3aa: CASSPNIGQDFLATNEKLFF
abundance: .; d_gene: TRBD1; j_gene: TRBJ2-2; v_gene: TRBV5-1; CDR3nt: TGCGCCAGCAGCGTTACCGGGACAGGGTTCGGCGGGGAGCTGTTTTTT; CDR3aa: CASSVTGTGFGGELFF
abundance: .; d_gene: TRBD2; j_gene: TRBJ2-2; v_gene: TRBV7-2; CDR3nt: TGTGCCAGCAGCTTAAATGTTCGGCTAGCGGGGACGAACACCGGGGAGCTGTTTTTT; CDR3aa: CASSLNVRLAGTNTGELFF